This T cell receptor beta chain was retrieved from a study of long-term antiretroviral therapy in people with HIV. Overall study results and limits: Clones with expansion before ART led the repertoire at all time points.

From germline, CDR1 is SGHRS and CDR2 YFSETQ. V was clipped by 4 bases and J by 1 base, with 14 bases between them. The CDR3 runs 15 residues. This clone was counted between two and nine times. Its antigen is currently unknown. At survey level, the immunoSEQ assay was run in its v3.0 version. The repertoire was sequenced with immunoSEQ multiplex PCR; TCRdb's copy has only in-frame clones and lacks some. The sample lists approximately 34,000 clones, roughly 87% seen once, with roughly 5.8% in the top ten. Every donor had one or more pre-ART and two or more post-ART PBMC samples. This chain joins TRBV5-1 and TRBJ1-2; weak D call: TRBD1 (5 bases). This TCR was sampled from a man aged 18 to 30 with HIV. The sample in question was unsorted PBMCs, obtained 1 year after starting antiretroviral therapy. The CDR3 bases are TGCGCCAGCAGCGAGCGTGTACAGGATAACTATGGCTACACCTTC. Translating gives CASSERVQDNYGYTF.